A single sample is the source of the 27 T cell receptor beta chains below, sequenced in a study of OX40 agonist ivuxolimab in advanced cancers. Profiled with immunoSEQ multiplex PCR; TCRdb holds only in-frame clones, not every one. The data contain around 70,000 clones, around 83% of them seen just once; the ten biggest clones take up nearly 0.8%. The input for sequencing was CD4+ or CD8+ T cells sorted from blood, taken in a trial of the OX40 agonist ivuxolimab. Source of these receptors: an adult with an advanced solid tumor such as melanoma, head and neck, liver or kidney cancer.

The chain couples TRBV19 to TRBJ1-5; D gene uncertain. Between the trimmed V and J ends, which lost 6 bases and 1 base, there was a span of 16 bases. The germline V gene encodes CDR1 LNHDA and CDR2 SQIVND (reference sequence). This CDR3 region has 16 residues. This chain's CDR3 is CASSSALGRSNQPQHF. The CDR3 region has the DNA TGTGCCAGTAGCTCCGCCTTAGGACGGAGCAATCAGCCCCAGCATTTT.

V is TRBV7-2 and J is TRBJ2-7, with no clear D. CDR3 length: 11 residues. Germline lookup yields CDR1 SGHTA and CDR2 FQGNSA. Trimming pared 2 bases from V and 5 bases from J, leaving 4 bases between. The CDR3 nucleotides read TGTGCCAGCAGCTTAACGCACGAGCAGTACTTC. Protein product: CASSLTHEQYF.

The V call is TRBV7-9, the J call TRBJ2-1, with 13 bases fitting TRBD2. Germline CDR1 is SEHNR and CDR2 is FQNEAQ (reference sequence). The CDR3 consists of 17 residues. V lost 5 bases and J lost 8; bases outside the gene matches: 12. CDR3 amino acids: CASSPGTSGVRSDEQFF. CDR3 DNA sequence: TGTGCCAGCAGCCCAGGGACTAGCGGGGTCCGGAGCGATGAGCAGTTCTTC.

The gene calls are TRBV27 and TRBJ2-5; no definite D call. V was pared by 3 bases and J by 2 bases, with 7 bases between. The CDR3 has 13 amino acids. Germline assignment: CDR1 MNHEY and CDR2 SMNVEV (reference sequence). CDR3 sequence reads: CASSFGRQETQYF. As DNA, the CDR3 is TGTGCCAGCAGTTTCGGACGTCAAGAGACCCAGTACTTC.

The chain recombines TRBV2 with TRBJ2-5, with D perhaps assigned TRBD1 or TRBD2 (5 bases each). The CDR3 totals 14 residues. The germline V gene has CDR1 SNHLY and CDR2 FYNNEI. Trimming removed 3 bases at V and 5 bases at J, with 13 bases between. CDR3 DNA: TGTGCCAGCAGTGACGGGGAAGCAGGGGAGACCCAGTACTTC. Protein: CASSDGEAGETQYF.

V is TRBV19 and J is TRBJ1-5; 10 nucleotides align to TRBD1. This CDR3 comprises 17 residues. Germline V gene sequence: CDR1 LNHDA, CDR2 SQIVND (reference sequence). V shed 6 bases, J shed 2 bases, and the junction held 10 bases outside the gene matches. This chain's CDR3 is CASRKKTGGKGNQPQHF. CDR3 coding DNA: TGTGCCAGTAGAAAAAAGACAGGGGGCAAGGGCAATCAGCCCCAGCATTTT.

This clone came up once. The chain couples TRBV4-2 to TRBJ2-1; the match to TRBD2 covers 9 bases. Germline lookup yields CDR1 LGHNA and CDR2 YNFKEQ. The V segment lost 1 base and the J segment 4 bases; nucleotides outside the gene matches: 5. The CDR3 runs to 16 residues. CDR3 nucleotides: TGTGCCAGCAGCCAAGTCCGTAGCGGGGGATACAATGAGCAGTTCTTC. This codes for CASSQVRSGGYNEQFF.

The sample holds one count of this clone. The CDR3 coding sequence is TGTGCCAGCAGTTTTGATAGTTCCGGCACTGAAGCTTTCTTT. Its protein is CASSFDSSGTEAFF. The V and J genes are TRBV28 and TRBJ1-1; D not certain. CDR1 is MDHEN and CDR2 is SYDVKM in the germline V gene. V lost 3 bases and J 4 bases, leaving 12 bases between the germline ends. This CDR3 spans 14 amino acids.

The sample holds one count of this clone. The chain uses TRBV14 and TRBJ2-3; a weak D match, TRBD1 (6 bases). This CDR3 has 14 amino acids. Looked up from germline, CDR1 is SGHDN and CDR2 is FVKESK. Trimming pared 5 bases from V and 4 bases from J, leaving 13 bases between. The CDR3 loop reads CASSNQGTADTQYF. CDR3 sequence (DNA): TGTGCCAGCAGCAATCAGGGGACCGCAGATACGCAGTATTTT.

The V call is TRBV19, the J call TRBJ2-2, with 7 bases fitting TRBD1. The CDR3 has 13 amino acids. Germline CDR1 and CDR2: LNHDA and SQIVND (reference sequence). The V gene end was trimmed by 10 bases and the J gene end by 4 bases; junction bases not matched to a gene: 6. This chain's CDR3 is CATGDRITGELFF. The DNA of the CDR3 is TGTGCCACCGGGGACAGAATCACCGGGGAGCTGTTTTTT. The full variable domain, in which reference TRBV19 and TRBJ2-2 provide the parts outside the CDR3, is DGGITQSPKYLFRKEGQNVTLSCEQNLNHDAMYWYRQDPGQGLRLIYYSQIVNDFQKGDIAEGYSVSREKKESFPLTVTSAQKNPTAFYLCATGDRITGELFFGEGSRLTVL.

This clone was seen a single time. CDR3 in DNA: TGTGCCAGCAGCTTGGCCGGACTAGCGGGGGGGACAAACATTCAGTACTTC. It specifies CASSLAGLAGGTNIQYF. The rearrangement links TRBV5-4 to TRBJ2-4; TRBD2 matches 15 bases. Germline V gives CDR1 SGHNT, CDR2 YYREEE (reference sequence). J was trimmed by 6 bases and V by 0 bases; bases with no gene match: 4. The CDR3 covers 17 residues.

The V and J genes are TRBV6-5 and TRBJ1-2; TRBD1 matches at 7 bases. Germline CDR1 is MNHEY and CDR2 is SVGAGI. The CDR3 is made up of 13 amino acids. After removal of 2 bases from V and 3 bases from J, the junction contained 0 bases not matched to a gene. CDR3 residues: CASSYDRDYGYTF. CDR3 nucleotide sequence: TGTGCCAGCAGTTACGACAGGGACTATGGCTACACCTTC.

This chain joins TRBV28 and TRBJ1-2, with no clear D. Germline assignment: CDR1 MDHEN and CDR2 SYDVKM. There are 12 residues in the CDR3. The germline V and J ends were trimmed by 4 bases and 8 bases, with 11 bases remaining between them. The CDR3: CASSSLIQGYTF. The DNA for the CDR3 is TGTGCCAGCAGTTCCCTTATTCAGGGCTACACCTTC.

The DNA for the CDR3 is TGTGCCAGCTCTCGTGACAGGGGCGACGGGGAGCTGTTTTTT. This gives the protein CASSRDRGDGELFF. The chain employs TRBV18 and TRBJ2-2, with 8 bases lining up with TRBD1. V gave up 6 bases and J gave up 7 bases; unmatched junction bases: 7. This CDR3 has 14 residues. The germline V gene encodes CDR1 KGHSH and CDR2 LQKENI.

The chain is built from TRBV6-5 and TRBJ2-5, with D unclear. The ends were cut back, 6 bases at V and 2 bases at J, with 10 bases in the middle. The CDR3 covers 13 residues. Germline V gives CDR1 MNHEY, CDR2 SVGAGI. This CDR3 reads CASRRPIQETQYF. As DNA, the CDR3 is TGTGCCAGCAGGAGACCGATTCAAGAGACCCAGTACTTC.

The gene calls are TRBV7-9 and TRBJ2-5; 8 bases agree with TRBD1. Looked up from germline, CDR1 is SEHNR and CDR2 is FQNEAQ (reference sequence). V shed 5 bases and J 5 bases; nucleotides not matched to a gene: 10. The CDR3 consists of 15 residues. Here the CDR3 reads CASSIGQGLGETQYF. For the CDR3, the DNA is TGTGCCAGCAGCATAGGACAGGGTCTGGGGGAGACCCAGTACTTC.

The rearrangement links TRBV7-8 to TRBJ2-3, with 8 nucleotides matching TRBD2. The J segment lost 2 bases and the V segment lost 5 bases, leaving 9 bases of the junction unmatched. The CDR3 contains 16 residues. Germline V gene data show CDR1 as SGHVS and CDR2 as FQNEAQ. The CDR3 loop reads CASSERAGGSTDTQYF. The CDR3 DNA reads as TGTGCCAGCAGCGAAAGGGCGGGGGGCTCCACAGATACGCAGTATTTT.

This rearrangement joins TRBV14 to TRBJ1-3; D uncertain. The CDR3 loop spans 16 amino acids. The germline gives CDR1 SGHDN, CDR2 FVKESK. V was trimmed by 1 base and J by 0 bases, leaving 10 bases between them. Here the CDR3 reads CASSQVLGSSGNTIYF. In nucleotides, the CDR3 is TGTGCCAGCAGCCAAGTCCTTGGGTCCTCTGGAAACACCATATATTTT. Looking up the rest from reference TRBV14 and TRBJ1-3 gives the full variable domain: EAGVTQFPSHSVIEKGQTVTLRCDPISGHDNLYWYRRVMGKEIKFLLHFVKESKQDESGMPNNRFLAERTGGTYSTLKVQPAELEDSGVYFCASSQVLGSSGNTIYFGEGSWLTVV.

This clone was counted a single time. This sequence joins TRBV6-4 and TRBJ1-1; no reliable D call. The V gene lost 5 bases and the J gene lost 4 bases, with 11 bases spanning the gap. This CDR3 is 13 amino acids long. Germline V gene data show CDR1 as MRHNA and CDR2 as SNTAGT. CDR3 sequence (DNA): TGTGCCAGCAGTTTTGAGGGTGGCACTGAAGCTTTCTTT. Translation gives CASSFEGGTEAFF.

V gene TRBV27 combines with J gene TRBJ1-1; TRBD1 is a possible D gene (6 bases). The germline V and J ends were trimmed by 4 bases and 7 bases, with 10 bases remaining between them. In germline, CDR1 is MNHEY, CDR2 SMNVEV (reference sequence). CDR3 length: 12 amino acids. The CDR3 DNA reads TGTGCCAGCAGTTCCCGACAGGATGAAGCTTTCTTT. Protein sequence: CASSSRQDEAFF.

This chain uses TRBV7-8 with TRBJ2-5; 7 bases line up with TRBD2. The CDR3 totals 14 residues. V dropped 5 bases and J dropped 11; count of bases not matched to a gene: 14. In germline, CDR1 is SGHVS, CDR2 FQNEAQ. CDR3 sequence reads: CASSPNRGAGEQYF. The CDR3 coding sequence is TGTGCCAGCAGCCCTAACCGCGGGGCGGGGGAGCAGTACTTC.

This rearrangement joins TRBV27 to TRBJ2-7; D is uncertain. The CDR3 has 13 amino acids. Trimming pared 3 bases from V and 6 bases from J, leaving 12 bases between. Germline CDR1 reads MNHEY; CDR2 reads SMNVEV (reference sequence). The CDR3 sequence is CASSFRRDFEQYF. Written as DNA, the CDR3 is TGTGCCAGCAGTTTTCGTAGAGACTTCGAGCAGTACTTC.

This clone came up once. The CDR3 here is CASSFPSPAGNTEAFF. The DNA of the CDR3 is TGTGCCAGCAGTTTCCCTTCCCCCGCGGGGAACACTGAAGCTTTCTTT. The chain recombines TRBV13 with TRBJ1-1; D call uncertain. V gave up 6 bases and J gave up 1 base, with 18 bases separating them. The CDR3 has 16 residues. Germline CDR1 reads PRHDT; CDR2 reads FYEKMQ (reference sequence). The full variable domain, its missing parts supplied by reference TRBV13 and TRBJ1-1, is AAGVIQSPRHLIKEKRETATLKCYPIPRHDTVYWYQQGPGQDPQFLISFYEKMQSDKGSIPDRFSAQQFSDYHSELNMSSLELGDSALYFCASSFPSPAGNTEAFFGQGTRLTVV.

CDR3 DNA sequence: TGTGCCAGCAGTCAATATGACACTGAAGCTTTCTTT. Residues: CASSQYDTEAFF. The chain couples TRBV4-2 to TRBJ1-1; the D is unclear. CDR3 length: 12 amino acids. CDR1 and CDR2 (germline): LGHNA, YNFKEQ. V lost 6 bases, J lost 3 bases, and 8 bases lay in between.

The chain uses TRBV7-9 and TRBJ1-2; D might be TRBD1 (6 bases). This CDR3 region has 17 residues. V shed 3 bases and J shed 7 bases, with 24 bases lying between them. CDR1 and CDR2 (germline): SEHNR, FQNEAQ (reference sequence). For the CDR3, the DNA is TGTGCCAGCAGCTTGCAGTTACAGGGTACCGTAGAGGTTGGCTACACCTTC. It encodes CASSLQLQGTVEVGYTF.

The J gene is TRBJ1-1, the V gene TRBV2; no clear D. Germline V CDR1 and CDR2: SNHLY, FYNNEI. Trimming removed 8 bases from V and 1 base from J, with 11 bases in between. The CDR3 spans 13 residues. CDR3 residues: CASVVVGNTEAFF. The CDR3 region has the DNA TGTGCCAGCGTAGTTGTAGGGAACACTGAAGCTTTCTTT.

The rearrangement links TRBV2 to TRBJ1-1, with D possibly being TRBD1 (5 bases). V shed 5 bases and J shed 7 bases, with 11 bases lying between them. The length of the CDR3 is 12 residues. CDR1 and CDR2 (germline): SNHLY, FYNNEI. CDR3: CASSKRGDEAFF. The CDR3 DNA reads as TGTGCCAGCAGTAAGAGAGGGGATGAAGCTTTCTTT. Drawing the rest from reference TRBV2 and TRBJ1-1, the complete variable domain is EPEVTQTPSHQVTQMGQEVILRCVPISNHLYFYWYRQILGQKVEFLVSFYNNEISEKSEIFDDQFSVERPDGSNFTLKIRSTKLEDSAMYFCASSKRGDEAFFGQGTRLTVV.